The 22 T cell receptor beta chains below all came from one sample that was sequenced in a study of cytomegalovirus exposure and HLA in healthy donors. With 60 Vbeta and 13 Jbeta primers, the PCR was carried out. Only in-frame clones appear in the TCRdb table, and some are missing; sequencing was by immunoSEQ multiplex PCR. The data show 150,000 or so clones, 73% seen once. Sequencing was carried out using PBMCs. The receptors here all came from a woman aged 18 to 35 in good health and CMV-seronegative.

This clone was observed a single time. The chain uses TRBV9 and TRBJ2-3; maybe TRBD2 (6 bases). Per germline, CDR1 SGDLS and CDR2 YYNGEE. V lost 4 bases and J 5 bases, leaving 14 bases between the germline ends. This CDR3 is built from 14 residues. Here the CDR3 reads CASSSQTRRDTQYF. In DNA form, the CDR3 reads TGTGCCAGCAGCTCCCAGACTAGAAGAGATACGCAGTATTTT.

The chain combines TRBV7-2 with TRBJ1-2; 11 bases align to TRBD1. The CDR3 has 15 amino acids. CDR1 is SGHTA and CDR2 is FQGNSA in the germline V gene. With 4 bases clipped from V and 6 bases from J, the junction kept 7 bases outside the gene matches. For the CDR3, the DNA is TGTGCCAGCAGCTCAACCGGACAGGGGGCGGATGGCTACACCTTC. Its protein is CASSSTGQGADGYTF.

This sequence joins TRBV7-7 and TRBJ2-5, with a tentative D call TRBD2 (7 bases). Trimming cost V 4 bases and J 5 bases, with 14 bases left between them. CDR1 SSHAT and CDR2 FNYEAQ come from the germline V gene (reference sequence). The length of the CDR3 is 14 residues. CDR3 in amino acids: CASSWGGPSETQYF. The CDR3 DNA sequence: TGTGCCAGCAGCTGGGGGGGGCCATCGGAGACCCAGTACTTC.

The rearrangement links TRBV5-1 to TRBJ2-2; 8 bases align to TRBD2. Germline loops: CDR1 SGHRS, CDR2 YFSETQ. CDR3 size: 17 residues. J was trimmed by 3 bases and V by 1 base; bases with no gene match: 8. The CDR3 region has the DNA TGCGCCAGCAGCTTGCGGGGGGGACAAAAGGACACCGGGGAGCTGTTTTTT. Translation: CASSLRGGQKDTGELFF.

This sequence joins TRBV7-8 and TRBJ2-3, with 8 bases that match TRBD1. The CDR3 runs 14 residues. The junction had 1 base not matched to a gene; V was cut back by 1 base and J by 4 bases. In germline, CDR1 is SGHVS, CDR2 FQNEAQ. The CDR3 region is CASSLGTGSDTQYF. The CDR3 coding sequence is TGTGCCAGCAGCTTAGGGACAGGGTCAGATACGCAGTATTTT.

This sequence joins TRBV9 and TRBJ2-7, with 9 positions matching TRBD1. V lost 4 bases to trimming and J lost 6 bases; unmatched junction nucleotides: 11. Germline V gene sequence: CDR1 SGDLS, CDR2 YYNGEE. This CDR3 is 15 amino acids long. The CDR3 DNA is TGTGCCAGCAGCCCGCATCCCACAGGGGGCGCCGAGCAGTACGTC. It encodes CASSPHPTGGAEQYV.

The rearrangement links TRBV5-6 to TRBJ1-4; D remains unclear. The CDR3 sequence is 14 residues long. Trimming removed 4 bases from V and 4 bases from J, with 11 bases in between. In germline, CDR1 is SGHDT, CDR2 YYEEEE. In DNA form, the CDR3 reads TGTGCCAGCAGCATACAAATGATTAATGAAAAACTGTTTTTT. Encoded protein: CASSIQMINEKLFF.

The chain has TRBV4-3 and TRBJ2-7, with D perhaps TRBD2 (7 bases). Germline-derived CDR1 and CDR2 are LGHNA and YSLEER. The V and J ends lost 1 base and 9 bases respectively, with 13 bases between them. The CDR3 spans 13 residues. CDR3 bases: TGCGCCAGCAGCCAAGTGGGCGGGGGCGTGCAGTACTTC. Its protein is CASSQVGGGVQYF.

This chain connects TRBV10-3 to TRBJ1-5; D uncertain. Trimming took 11 bases from V and 6 from J, leaving 17 bases between them. This CDR3 is built from 13 residues. Germline CDR1 ENHRY, CDR2 SYGVKD. Here the CDR3 reads CAVRGEDRQPQHF. The CDR3 nucleotides are TGTGCCGTTCGCGGAGAGGATCGTCAGCCCCAGCATTTT.

The chain uses TRBV29-1 and TRBJ1-1, with D tentatively TRBD1 (5 bases). The CDR3 consists of 13 residues. The germline V gene encodes CDR1 SQVTM and CDR2 ANQGSEA. V lost 5 bases and J lost 6, with 16 bases in between. The CDR3 bases are TGCAGCGTTCGGACACGTCTCGACTCTGAAGCTTTCTTT. Protein product: CSVRTRLDSEAFF. Based on the CDR3 plus reference TRBV29-1 and TRBJ1-1, the full variable domain is SAVISQKPSRDICQRGTSLTIQCQVDSQVTMMFWYRQQPGQSLTLIATANQGSEATYESGFVIDKFPISRPNLTFSTLTVSNMSPEDSSIYLCSVRTRLDSEAFFGQGTRLTVV.

This clone was found a few times. Written as DNA, the CDR3 is TGTGCCAGCAGCGTAGGGGCAGGGGACATTTACGAGCAGTACTTC. This sequence encodes CASSVGAGDIYEQYF. The rearrangement joins TRBV9 to TRBJ2-7; D perhaps matches TRBD1 (6 bases). V was cut by 0 bases and J by 4 bases, with 14 bases left in between. The CDR3 has 15 residues. Germline CDR1 and CDR2: SGDLS and YYNGEE.

V is TRBV5-6 and J is TRBJ2-5, with a weak D call TRBD2 (6 bases). The length of the CDR3 is 14 residues. V lost 1 base and J lost 3, with 10 bases in between. Per the germline V gene, CDR1 is SGHDT and CDR2 is YYEEEE. CDR3 sequence reads: CASSLQLAEETQYF. CDR3 DNA sequence: TGTGCCAGCAGCTTGCAACTAGCAGAAGAGACCCAGTACTTC.

The gene calls are TRBV7-8 and TRBJ2-7, with 13 bases fitting TRBD2. Per the germline V gene, CDR1 is SGHVS and CDR2 is FQNEAQ. Unmatched junction bases numbered 8, after V lost 3 bases and J lost 0 bases. The CDR3 extends over 18 amino acids. CDR3 in DNA: TGTGCCAGCAGCTTGACTAGCGGGGGGCCCCTCTTCTCCTACGAGCAGTACTTC. This sequence encodes CASSLTSGGPLFSYEQYF.

This clone has only a few counts. In the same sample, other DNA sequences code for this CDR3. V and J are TRBV7-2 and TRBJ1-3; 8 bases fit TRBD1. The CDR3 runs to 15 residues. With 5 bases clipped from V and 3 bases from J, the junction kept 6 bases outside the gene matches. Germline V gene lookup returns CDR1 SGHTA and CDR2 FQGNSA. CDR3: CASSLWTGSGNTIYF. DNA of the CDR3: TGTGCCAGCAGCCTATGGACAGGGAGTGGAAACACCATATATTTT.

The V call is TRBV4-1, the J call TRBJ1-1; 8 bases align to TRBD1. The trim removed 2 bases at V and 7 bases at J, leaving 9 bases unmatched. Germline V gene lookup returns CDR1 MGHRA and CDR2 YSYEKL. This CDR3 comprises 15 residues. The CDR3 here is CASSQSRGRGIEAFF. As DNA, the CDR3 is TGCGCCAGCAGCCAAAGCAGGGGGCGCGGGATTGAAGCTTTCTTT.

The chain links TRBV7-8 to TRBJ2-7, with 10 bases matching TRBD1. With V trimmed by 5 bases and J by 3 bases, 7 bases remained unmatched. CDR3 length: 15 residues. Per germline, CDR1 SGHVS and CDR2 FQNEAQ. The CDR3 spells CASSAWDRGRYEQYF. The CDR3 region has the DNA TGTGCCAGCAGCGCTTGGGACAGGGGCCGCTACGAGCAGTACTTC. Supplemented by reference TRBV7-8 and TRBJ2-7, the full variable domain reads GAGVSQSPRYKVAKRGQDVALRCDPISGHVSLFWYQQALGQGPEFLTYFQNEAQLDKSGLPSDRFFAERPEGSVSTLKIQRTQQEDSAVYLCASSAWDRGRYEQYFGPGTRLTVT.

In this sample, this clone turned up once. This chain joins TRBV5-5 and TRBJ1-6; weak D call: TRBD1 (5 bases). This CDR3 contains 16 residues. Germline V CDR1 and CDR2: SGHKS, YYEKEE (reference sequence). The V and J ends lost 0 bases and 6 bases respectively, with 13 bases between them. For the CDR3, the DNA is TGTGCCAGCAGCTTGGCCGGGCAGGGTCTTAATTCACCCCTCCACTTT. Its protein is CASSLAGQGLNSPLHF.

This chain uses TRBV7-9 with TRBJ2-7; 9 nucleotides line up with TRBD1. Per germline, CDR1 SEHNR and CDR2 FQNEAQ (reference sequence). The CDR3 runs 15 residues. The ends lost 3 bases at V and 5 bases at J; junction bases unmatched: 8. The CDR3 nucleotides read TGTGCCAGCAGCTTCGCCGACAGGGGGATCCACGAGCAGTACTTC. Its protein product is CASSFADRGIHEQYF. Drawing the rest from reference TRBV7-9 and TRBJ2-7, the complete variable domain is DTGVSQNPRHKITKRGQNVTFRCDPISEHNRLYWYRQTLGQGPEFLTYFQNEAQLEKSRLLSDRFSAERPKGSFSTLEIQRTEQGDSAMYLCASSFADRGIHEQYFGPGTRLTVT.

This rearrangement joins TRBV6-5 to TRBJ1-1, with D perhaps matching TRBD1 (5 bases). Germline V gives CDR1 MNHEY, CDR2 SVGAGI. This CDR3 spans 11 amino acids. V was pared by 11 bases and J by 6 bases, with 13 bases between. The DNA of the CDR3 is TGTGCCGCCTGGGGCGTCGCTGAAGCTTTCTTT. Its protein is CAAWGVAEAFF.

This sequence joins TRBV5-1 and TRBJ1-2, with 7 bases matching TRBD1. The CDR3 spans 13 residues. Trimming cost V 2 bases and J 8 bases; bases outside gene matches: 6. CDR1 is SGHRS and CDR2 is YFSETQ in the germline V gene. CDR3 bases: TGCGCCAGCAGCTTCACAGGGGCGGGAGGCTACACCTTC. Encoded protein: CASSFTGAGGYTF.

The J gene is TRBJ1-2, the V gene TRBV28, with TRBD1 identical over 7 bases. The trim removed 5 bases at V and 1 base at J, leaving 4 bases unmatched. Per germline, CDR1 MDHEN and CDR2 SYDVKM. The CDR3 consists of 14 residues. The CDR3 loop is CASSEGAGNYGYTF. DNA of the CDR3: TGTGCCAGCAGTGAGGGGGCTGGTAACTATGGCTACACCTTC.

The rearrangement uses TRBV11-2 and TRBJ2-5, with 9 positions matching TRBD2. This CDR3 is 17 amino acids long. V was pared by 5 bases and J by 5 bases, with 15 bases of the junction left unmatched. Germline CDR1 and CDR2: SGHAT and FQNNGV. The CDR3 coding sequence is TGTGCCAGCAGCCCAGGGGTTAGCGGGGGCCCTTGGGAGACCCAGTACTTC. Residues: CASSPGVSGGPWETQYF.